The sequence of this TCR beta chain was determined in a study of shared T cell receptors in the human thymus. The protocol was immunoSEQ multiplex PCR, while the TCRdb copy is restricted to in-frame clones and leaves out a portion. The sample shows roughly 550,000 clones, about 80% of them seen only once. Germline CDR1 is SGHVS and CDR2 is FQNEAQ. V was pared by 3 bases and J by 5 bases, with 20 bases between. This CDR3 is 17 amino acids long. These same records also appear under a second study, on human thymus T cells. This second study notes: Resections were taken during corrective heart surgery, and the thymus tissue came from these. Related research examined unrelated individuals and reported that their thymic repertoires overlapped highly.

The chain uses TRBV7-8 and TRBJ2-1; weak D call: TRBD2 (6 bases). The sequenced material came from thymocytes. This sequence was found in a boy under two years old with a congenital heart defect. CDR3 sequence (DNA): TGTGCCAGCAGCTTCGGGGCAGGCGCCGGGGGAAACAATGAGCAGTTCTTC. This codes for CASSFGAGAGGNNEQFF.